This TCR beta chain is from a study of blood T cell repertoires in COVID-19. About the study: Acute and convalescent COVID-19 specimens originated in the United States, Italy and Spain.

Under the authors' procedure: Nucleated cell counts were estimated from reference gene primer amplification. Libraries were prepared by immunoSEQ multiplex PCR; TCRdb keeps only in-frame clonotypes and omits some of them. V and J calls and clone size follow that table, whereas D and trimming were derived from the DNA. The data show roughly 160,000 clones, around 80% seen once. Participants had their cohort set by participant-reported clinical history. Symptom resolution, clearance, or two negative PCRs marked donors in Cohort 3 as recovered. The clonotype originates from a man in his forties or fifties who had recovered from COVID-19. Sequenced: PBMCs or T cells enriched from blood (not recorded which).

CDR3 bases: TGTGCCAGCAGCTTGGAAGCAGGGGGCGGCTACGAGCAGTACTTC. This gives the protein CASSLEAGGGYEQYF. This rearrangement joins TRBV5-4 to TRBJ2-7; 8 positions match TRBD1. CDR1 and CDR2 from the germline V gene are SGHNT and YYREEE (reference sequence). The trim removed 0 bases at V and 3 bases at J, leaving 5 bases unmatched. There are 15 residues in the CDR3.